This TCR beta chain is from a study of blood T cell repertoires in COVID-19 (dated by TCRdb to the early 2020s). Concerning the study at large: Samples covering the acute and convalescent phases of COVID-19 were provided by collaborators in the United States, Italy and Spain. The material from the prospective study consisted of cDNA or gDNA derived from T cells, B-cell-depleted T cells, or PBMCs. Samples were obtained from the ongoing ImmuneRACE study (first 160 participants) and from 1,000 to 1,500 subjects provided by 6 global collaborators. Where HLA class I and class II types were available, the types were taken from metadata supplied by the sample provider, not from assay-based typing. Nearly every sample came with metadata listing a de-identified subject ID, COVID-19 status, age in years and sex. Subjects who had been exposed to COVID-19, were actively infected with it, or had recovered from it provided the deeply sampled blood TCRbeta repertoires that made up the dataset. The repertoires were released in a freely available public database intended as a resource for research on the immune response to SARS-CoV-2.

TCRbeta CDR3 regions were amplified from genomic DNA by means of the immunoSEQ Assay, a bias-controlled multiplex PCR. On the study's bioinformatics: The number of nucleated cells in each sample was estimated from the amplification of reference gene primers within the assay. To quantify the absolute abundance of each unique TCRbeta CDR3 rearrangement, sequence reads were collapsed and filtered. For each sample, productive Simpson clonality was calculated as the square root of Simpson's diversity index across productive rearrangements. This immuneACCESS table, as held by TCRdb, lists in-frame sequences with V and J called but not all clones. Of the missing ones, under half trace to an unresolved V gene in checked studies; the others have no known cause. V and J calls and clone size are those listed in that table; D and trimming were worked out from the DNA. The sample table contains 75,000 to 100,000 clones; only one count was recorded for about 87% of them. Of the sample, around 7% is held by the ten largest clones.

As regards this clone: What this receptor recognizes is not known. No quality values exist for individual bases; no much larger clone is one base distant.

Paper-wide results and their limitations: How much clinical and demographic metadata was included differed by source and by participant, and the metadata was provided uncurated.

Each collaborating institution followed its own protocols to collect whole blood in K2EDTA tubes. For TCRbeta analysis, collaborators shipped samples as frozen whole blood, isolated PBMCs, or DNA extracted from either of those sample types. From cysteine to phenylalanine, the CDR3 is 15 amino acids long. The only DNA kept is the CDR3, 45 bases in frame from the first base. CDR1 SGDLS and CDR2 YYNGEE were looked up in the germline V gene. V is clipped by 0 bases and J by 5 bases, and the sequence between their germline boundaries is 14 bases long. Source material: peripheral blood. The V and J segments used are TRBV9 and TRBJ1-2; possibly the D gene is TRBD1, per 6 matching bases. The TCR comes from a human donor with acute or convalescent COVID-19. The donor label of this sample is uncertain. At the DNA level, the sequence is TGTGCCAGCAGCGTAGGCCCGTTACAGGGTTATGGCTACACCTTC. Its coded protein is CASSVGPLQGYGYTF.